This entry features one T cell receptor beta chain sequence. These data originate in a study of Ad26.COV2.S vaccination and SARS-CoV-2 variants. Data came from immunoSEQ multiplex PCR; TCRdb stores just in-frame clones and leaves some out. There are approximately 400,000 clones in the sample; under 95% occur only once, and around 4% lies in the top ten. The CDR3 runs 15 residues. The V end was cut by 0 bases, the J end by 2 bases, with 9 bases between. Per the germline V gene, CDR1 is SGHAT and CDR2 is FQNNGV. Source: peripheral blood, taken after recovery from COVID-19. The gene calls are TRBV11-2 and TRBJ2-3; D ambiguous. The source is a human donor who had recovered from COVID-19. As DNA, the CDR3 is TGTGCCAGCAGCTTAGATCCCGGTTTCACAGATACGCAGTATTTT. Translated: CASSLDPGFTDTQYF.